The 10 T cell receptor beta chains below were found in one sample sequenced in a study of T cell repertoires in aging, cancer and after chemotherapy. TRB rearrangements spanning V, D and J were amplified using mixed TRB-A/B primers. TCRdb re-analysed the multiplex PCR reads in MiXCR, keeping a single row per CDR3 protein. The table has 10,000 to 13,000 distinct CDR3 sequences, under 30% seen once. The template was genomic DNA from peripheral blood, not RNA. Sequenced sample: blood. All receptors come from a human donor in good health.

This clonotype was recorded once. The V call is TRBV20-1, the J call TRBJ2-7; TRBD2 matches 14 bases. The V segment lost 1 base and the J segment 6 bases; nucleotides outside the gene matches: 5. The CDR3 runs to 15 residues. Germline values: CDR1 DFQATT, CDR2 SNEGSKA (reference sequence). CDR3 DNA sequence: TGCAGTGCTAGAGCCGGACTAGCGGGGGGCAGCGAGCAGTACTTC. Translated, it gives CSARAGLAGGSEQYF.

V is TRBV7-2 and J is TRBJ2-7, with D uncertain. Matching the DNA end better, TRBJ2-4 makes the J call doubtful. The V gene's germline CDR1 is SGHTA and CDR2 FQGNSA. The CDR3 contains 18 residues. CDR3 region: CASSLDRVAQTPKNIQYF. The CDR3 DNA reads as TGTGCCAGCAGCTTAGATCGGGTTGCACAAACCCCCAAAAACATTCAGTACTTC.

By frequency in the sample, this clonotype is medium-sized. This chain uses TRBV19 with TRBJ1-2; 7 bases are shared with TRBD1. The CDR3 contains 14 residues. The J segment lost 4 bases and the V segment lost 7 bases, leaving 9 bases of the junction unmatched. Per germline, CDR1 LNHDA and CDR2 SQIVND (reference sequence). The CDR3 DNA is TGTGCCAGTAATCCCAGGACAGGAACCTATGGCTACACCTTC. Its translation: CASNPRTGTYGYTF.

The chain couples TRBV12-3 or TRBV12-4 to TRBJ1-5, with D uncertain. V lost 3 bases and J 1 base, leaving 10 bases between the germline ends. CDR3 length: 15 amino acids. CDR3 in DNA: TGTGCCAGCAGTTTTGGGTTCCCGAGCAATCAGCCCCAGCATTTT. Protein sequence: CASSFGFPSNQPQHF.

The chain is built from TRBV20-1 and TRBJ2-3, with TRBD2 as a possible D gene (7 bases). The V and J ends lost 5 bases and 6 bases respectively, with 12 bases between them. This CDR3 has 12 residues. The germline CDR1 and CDR2 sequences are DFQATT and SNEGSKA (reference sequence). CDR3 protein: CSAWGGADTQYF. The CDR3 nucleotides are TGCAGTGCTTGGGGGGGGGCGGATACGCAGTATTTT.

This clonotype counts as medium-sized. The DNA of the CDR3 is TGTGCCTGGAGTCTCAGGGGCATGGGCTACACCTTC. It yields the protein CAWSLRGMGYTF. The gene calls are TRBV30 and TRBJ1-2; possible D gene TRBD1, 6 bases. CDR1 and CDR2 (germline): GTSNPN, SVGIG (reference sequence). V was pared by 2 bases and J by 8 bases, with 12 bases between. The CDR3 contains 12 residues.

This clonotype was observed a handful of times. The chain uses TRBV19 and TRBJ1-6; possible D gene TRBD1, 5 bases. CDR3 length: 16 residues. Trimming removed 7 bases at V and 7 bases at J, with 20 bases between. Germline assignment: CDR1 LNHDA and CDR2 SQIVND (reference sequence). The CDR3 DNA reads TGTGCCAGTAAGGACAATTCGATTTTTGGGAATTCACCCCTCCACTTT. Amino acid sequence: CASKDNSIFGNSPLHF.

The table lists this clonotype with a few counts. V gene TRBV6-2 or TRBV6-3 combines with J gene TRBJ2-3; a possible D gene is TRBD1 (6 bases). The CDR3 contains 13 residues. Germline-derived CDR1 and CDR2 are MNHEY and SVGEGT. Trimming cost V 6 bases and J 13 bases, with 20 bases left between them. CDR3 sequence (DNA): TGTGCCAGCAGACCACGGGACACCCTTCGCGAGTATTTT. As protein: CASRPRDTLREYF.

This clonotype came up a few times. This chain connects TRBV7-2 to TRBJ1-6; TRBD1 agrees at 9 bases. The CDR3 sequence is 20 residues long. In germline, CDR1 is SGHTA, CDR2 FQGNSA. V was clipped by 5 bases and J by 0 bases; unmatched bases: 14. In DNA form, the CDR3 reads TGTGCCAGCAGCCACCCAGGGACAGGGCTAATGAGCTCCTATAATTCACCCCTCCACTTT. Amino acid sequence: CASSHPGTGLMSSYNSPLHF.

The chain has TRBV5-6 and TRBJ1-2, with TRBD1 as a possible D gene (5 bases). Germline CDR1 and CDR2: SGHDT and YYEEEE. Trimming removed 2 bases from V and 8 bases from J, with 19 bases in between. CDR3 size: 15 residues. CDR3: CASSFGTKSRWGYTF. In DNA form, the CDR3 reads TGTGCCAGCAGCTTCGGGACGAAAAGCCGATGGGGCTACACCTTC.